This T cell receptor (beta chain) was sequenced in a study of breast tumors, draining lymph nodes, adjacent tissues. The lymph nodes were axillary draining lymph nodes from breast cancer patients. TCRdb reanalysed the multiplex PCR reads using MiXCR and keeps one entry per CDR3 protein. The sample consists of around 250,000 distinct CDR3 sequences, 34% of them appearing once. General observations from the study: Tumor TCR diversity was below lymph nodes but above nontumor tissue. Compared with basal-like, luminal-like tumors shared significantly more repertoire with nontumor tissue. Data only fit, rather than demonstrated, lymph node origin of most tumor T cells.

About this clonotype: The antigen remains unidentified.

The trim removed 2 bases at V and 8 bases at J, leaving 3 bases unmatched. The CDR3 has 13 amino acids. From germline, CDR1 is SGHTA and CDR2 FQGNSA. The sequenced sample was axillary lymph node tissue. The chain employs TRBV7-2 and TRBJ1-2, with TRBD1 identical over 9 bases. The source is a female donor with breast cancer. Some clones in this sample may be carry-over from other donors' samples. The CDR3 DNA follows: TGTGCCAGCAGCTTACGCGGGACAGGGGGCTACACCTTC. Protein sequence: CASSLRGTGGYTF.